The 24 T cell receptor beta chains listed next were all sequenced from one sample in a study of immune characterization of retroperitoneal liposarcoma. Using its own MiXCR run on the PCR reads, TCRdb lists one record per CDR3 protein. The data show almost 2,500 distinct CDR3 sequences, 40% to 55% seen once. Input material: tumor tissue. The origin of the receptors is a male donor with retroperitoneal liposarcoma.

This chain joins TRBV6-4 and TRBJ2-6, with 10 bases aligning to TRBD1. The ends lost 9 bases at V and 0 bases at J; junction bases unmatched: 5. This CDR3 is built from 16 residues. Looked up from germline, CDR1 is MRHNA and CDR2 is SNTAGT. The CDR3 region has the DNA TGTGCCAGTGGACAGGGGGTCGGCTCTGGGGCCAACGTCCTGACTTTC. It is translated as CASGQGVGSGANVLTF.

This clonotype is judged medium-sized (0.01 to 0.1%). The chain uses TRBV6-1 and TRBJ2-3, with 11 bases identical to TRBD2. The germline V gene has CDR1 MNHNS and CDR2 SASEGT. V gave up 7 bases and J gave up 2 bases; unmatched junction bases: 8. This CDR3 has 16 residues. CDR3: CASTRLAGMVTDTQYF. The CDR3 DNA reads TGTGCCAGCACCAGACTAGCGGGAATGGTCACAGATACGCAGTATTTT.

The V and J genes are TRBV6-6 and TRBJ2-1; TRBD1 agrees at 7 bases. The V gene end was trimmed by 2 bases and the J gene end by 9 bases; junction bases not matched to a gene: 10. The CDR3 runs to 15 residues. Germline V gene data show CDR1 as MNHNY and CDR2 as SVGAGI (reference sequence). CDR3 nucleotides: TGTGCCAGCAGTTACGGCGGACAGGCCTTCAGTGAGCAGTTCTTC. Its protein is CASSYGGQAFSEQFF.

This clonotype was seen only a few times. The chain carries TRBV6-1 and TRBJ2-5, with 8 nucleotides matching TRBD2. Germline V gene sequence: CDR1 MNHNS, CDR2 SASEGT. With 6 bases clipped from V and 0 bases from J, the junction kept 0 bases outside the gene matches. The CDR3 is 13 amino acids. DNA of the CDR3: TGTGCCAGCAGGCGGGAGGACCAAGAGACCCAGTACTTC. It is translated as CASRREDQETQYF.

This clonotype was seen only once. The V call is TRBV7-2, the J call TRBJ2-5; D is undetermined. The DNA end is more similar to TRBJ2-1, so the J call may be wrong. Germline CDR1 is SGHTA and CDR2 is FQGNSA. The CDR3 extends over 18 amino acids. The CDR3 reads CASSLVGLTPTKSNEQFF. Here the CDR3 DNA reads TGTGCCAGCAGCTTAGTGGGTCTAACTCCGACCAAGTCAAATGAGCAGTTCTTC.

The chain is built from TRBV11-3 and TRBJ2-3; 9 bases map to TRBD1. The germline V gene has CDR1 SGHNT and CDR2 YENEEA. This CDR3 has 17 residues. After removal of 3 bases from V and 5 bases from J, the junction contained 12 bases not matched to a gene. This CDR3 is CASSFEAGTGNVDTQYF. The CDR3 bases are TGTGCCAGCAGCTTCGAAGCCGGGACAGGGAATGTAGATACGCAGTATTTT.

V usage is TRBV27 and J usage is TRBJ2-1, with 12 bases that match TRBD2. The J call may be faulty, since TRBJ2-7 better matches the DNA end. Germline-derived CDR1 and CDR2 are MNHEY and SMNVEV (reference sequence). The CDR3 spans 16 residues. CDR3 in DNA: TGTGCCAGCAGCCCTTGGACTAGCGGGGCGAGCAATGAGCAGTACTTC. Translation gives CASSPWTSGASNEQYF.

This clonotype has just a few counts. The chain links TRBV7-2 to TRBJ2-2; D gene uncertain. The CDR3 totals 12 residues. Germline V gene lookup returns CDR1 SGHTA and CDR2 FQGNSA. The V gene lost 4 bases and the J gene lost 3 bases, with 3 bases spanning the gap. The CDR3 DNA reads TGTGCCAGCAGCTCCCACACCGGGGAGCTGTTTTTT. This encodes CASSSHTGELFF.

The CDR3 DNA is TGTGCCAGCAGCCCGAACGGGGGCAATTACTACAATGAGCAGTACTTC. Its translation: CASSPNGGNYYNEQYF. The chain is built from TRBV7-4 and TRBJ2-7; D is tentatively TRBD1 or TRBD2 (6 bases each). Germline loops: CDR1 SGHVT, CDR2 SQSDAQ. The CDR3 consists of 16 residues. The V and J ends lost 5 bases and 7 bases respectively, with 24 bases between them.

This clonotype is large by share. The rearrangement links TRBV6-1 to TRBJ2-3; D could derive from TRBD1 or TRBD2 (5 bases each). Germline values: CDR1 MNHNS, CDR2 SASEGT. Trimming removed 2 bases from V and 3 bases from J, with 18 bases in between. CDR3 size: 17 residues. The CDR3 region is CASSELSPGTLTDTQYF. The CDR3 nucleotides read TGTGCCAGCAGTGAATTATCGCCCGGGACGTTAACAGATACGCAGTATTTT.

This clonotype is labeled medium-sized. J is TRBJ2-5 and V is TRBV6-1; 7 bases match TRBD2. V dropped 5 bases and J dropped 1; count of bases not matched to a gene: 10. CDR1 is MNHNS and CDR2 is SASEGT in the germline V gene. The CDR3 is made up of 16 amino acids. The CDR3 region has the DNA TGTGCCAGCAGTTCTCCGAGCGGGGAGGGCCAAGAGACCCAGTACTTC. It encodes CASSSPSGEGQETQYF.

This clonotype is a singleton in its sample. CDR3 coding DNA: TGCGCCAGCAGCCAAGCCCCCGGGCAGGGGGTAACTAACTATGGCTACACCTTC. It yields the protein CASSQAPGQGVTNYGYTF. The chain carries TRBV4-3 and TRBJ1-2, with TRBD1 identical over 7 bases. Germline values: CDR1 LGHNA, CDR2 YSLEER. The V and J ends lost 1 base and 0 bases, in that order; junction bases with no gene match: 11. CDR3 size: 18 residues.

V gene TRBV7-2 combines with J gene TRBJ1-2; 9 bases map to TRBD1. The CDR3 has 16 amino acids. The junction had 10 bases not matched to a gene; V was cut back by 5 bases and J by 3 bases. Per germline, CDR1 SGHTA and CDR2 FQGNSA. CDR3 sequence (DNA): TGTGCCAGCAGCCCAACCCCGGGACAGGGATACTATGGCTACACCTTC. Amino acid sequence: CASSPTPGQGYYGYTF.

Comment on this clonotype: Being one base from a much bigger clone, this may be a read error. The chain is built from TRBV7-2 and TRBJ2-1; 8 nucleotides line up with TRBD2. Trimming took 5 bases from V and 13 from J; bases not matched to a gene: 13. Germline V gives CDR1 SGHTA, CDR2 FQGNSA. This CDR3 has 14 amino acids. CDR3 DNA sequence: TGTGCCAGCAGCCGGGGACTAGGTCAAGAGACCCAGTTCTTC. This translates into CASSRGLGQETQFF. Complete variable domain (other parts from reference TRBV7-2 and TRBJ2-1): GAGVSQSPSNKVTEKGKDVELRCDPISGHTALYWYRQSLGQGLEFLIYFQGNSAPDKSGLPSDRFSAERTGGSVSTLTIQRTQQEDSAVYLCASSRGLGQETQFFGPGTRLTVL.

Judged by abundance, this clonotype is medium-sized. The CDR3 DNA reads as TGTGCCAGCAGTTTAAGACGAACGAACACTGAAGCTTTCTTT. Translated, it gives CASSLRRTNTEAFF. The V call is TRBV6-5, the J call TRBJ1-1; D not resolved. This CDR3 is built from 14 residues. The germline CDR1 and CDR2 sequences are MNHEY and SVGAGI. V was pared by 4 bases and J by 1 base, with 10 bases between.

This clonotype is labeled as medium-sized. The chain has TRBV7-2 and TRBJ2-5, with TRBD2 as a possible D gene (6 bases). The J call may be incorrect, as the DNA end agrees better with TRBJ2-7. The germline CDR1 and CDR2 sequences are SGHTA and FQGNSA. The CDR3 contains 14 residues. CDR3 DNA: TGTGCCAGCACCCCGGGCGGGGCGTCCTACGAGCAGTACTTC. Encoded protein: CASTPGGASYEQYF.

This clonotype ranks as medium-sized. The chain carries TRBV7-2 and TRBJ2-5; the match to TRBD2 covers 11 bases. This CDR3 has 17 residues. Germline V gene data show CDR1 as SGHTA and CDR2 as FQGNSA. V was pared by 5 bases and J by 4 bases, with 12 bases of the junction left unmatched. The CDR3 nucleotides are TGTGCCAGCAGCGACGTAGCGGGAGGGCTTCAAGGAGAGACCCAGTACTTC. Translated, it gives CASSDVAGGLQGETQYF.

This clonotype was observed a handful of times. The chain employs TRBV11-1 and TRBJ2-5, with 10 bases identical to TRBD2. Germline V gene lookup returns CDR1 SGHAT and CDR2 FQDESV (reference sequence). The CDR3 covers 15 residues. After removal of 1 base from V and 3 bases from J, the junction contained 2 bases not matched to a gene. The CDR3 is CASSLGLAGEETQYF. CDR3 in DNA: TGTGCCAGCAGCTTAGGGCTAGCGGGAGAAGAGACCCAGTACTTC.

This clonotype was seen a few times. DNA of the CDR3: TGTGCCAGCAGTGACGTAGCGGGCAGCACAGATACGCAGTATTTT. Translated: CASSDVAGSTDTQYF. This chain joins TRBV6-4 and TRBJ2-3; 7 nucleotides align to TRBD2. Trimming removed 2 bases from V and 0 bases from J; junction bases left unmatched: 2. The CDR3 runs to 15 residues. CDR1 is MRHNA, CDR2 SNTAGT, per germline.

This sequence joins TRBV12-3 or TRBV12-4 and TRBJ1-1; D is perhaps TRBD1 (5 bases). The CDR3 has 14 amino acids. V was trimmed by 6 bases and J by 1 base, leaving 12 bases between them. CDR3 coding DNA: TGTGCCAGCAGCTCTGGACACCCGAACACTGAAGCTTTCTTT. This sequence encodes CASSSGHPNTEAFF.

This clonotype is judged large. V gene TRBV6-5 combines with J gene TRBJ2-2; TRBD2 is a possible D gene (5 bases). V lost 2 bases and J 4 bases, leaving 14 bases between the germline ends. The CDR3 totals 16 residues. Germline loops: CDR1 MNHEY, CDR2 SVGAGI. The CDR3: CASSYSGVEFTGELFF. The DNA of the CDR3 is TGTGCCAGCAGTTACAGCGGAGTCGAATTCACCGGGGAGCTGTTTTTT.

The chain joins TRBV7-8 to TRBJ2-1, with 8 bases aligning to TRBD2. CDR1 and CDR2 from the germline V gene are SGHVS and FQNEAQ. This CDR3 is built from 15 residues. Losses at the gene ends were 5 bases for V and 10 bases for J; bases not matched to a gene: 13. The CDR3 reads CASSPVGTSSGEQFF. CDR3 sequence (DNA): TGTGCCAGCAGCCCCGTGGGGACTAGTTCCGGGGAGCAGTTCTTC.

This clonotype was picked up a small number of times. The rearrangement links TRBV27 to TRBJ2-6; D ambiguous. In germline, CDR1 is MNHEY, CDR2 SMNVEV (reference sequence). There are 13 residues in the CDR3. V lost 6 bases and J 0 bases, leaving 3 bases between the germline ends. The CDR3 bases are TGTGCCAGCAGGGCCTCTGGGGCCAACGTCCTGACTTTC. Translating gives CASRASGANVLTF.

This clonotype is medium-sized (0.01 to 0.1%) by share. The chain couples TRBV6-1 to TRBJ2-5, with D perhaps matching TRBD1 or TRBD2 (5 bases each). The V gene's germline CDR1 is MNHNS and CDR2 SASEGT. This CDR3 spans 16 amino acids. V was pared by 5 bases and J by 2 bases, with 18 bases between. DNA for the CDR3: TGTGCCAGCAGTCGAGGGGTGGACACCCGGCAAGAGACCCAGTACTTC. This encodes CASSRGVDTRQETQYF.